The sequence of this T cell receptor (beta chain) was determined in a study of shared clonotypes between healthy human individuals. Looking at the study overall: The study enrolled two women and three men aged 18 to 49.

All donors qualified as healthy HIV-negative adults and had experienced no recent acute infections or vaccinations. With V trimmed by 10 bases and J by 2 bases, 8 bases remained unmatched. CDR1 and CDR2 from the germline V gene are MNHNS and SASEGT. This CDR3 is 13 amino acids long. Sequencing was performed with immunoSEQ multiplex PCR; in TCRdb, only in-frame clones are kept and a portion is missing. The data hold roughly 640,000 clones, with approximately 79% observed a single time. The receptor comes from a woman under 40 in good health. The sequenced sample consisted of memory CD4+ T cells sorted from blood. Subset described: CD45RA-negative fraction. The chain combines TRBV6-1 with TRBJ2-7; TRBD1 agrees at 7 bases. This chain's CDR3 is CATTGQQTYEQYF. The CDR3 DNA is TGTGCCACCACGGGACAGCAGACCTACGAGCAGTACTTC.